These 20 T cell receptor beta chains came from one sample sequenced in a study of tumor and adjacent non-tumor tissue in lung cancer. This sample's RNA came from whole unsorted tissue. The library came from three nested PCR rounds adapted from ARM-PCR protocols. TCRdb independently ran MiXCR on the multiplex PCR reads; one entry per CDR3 protein. The sample holds approximately 71,000 distinct CDR3 sequences, roughly 60% seen once. The sequenced sample consisted of lung tumor tissue. These receptors were taken from a man in his fifties or sixties with non-small cell lung cancer.

With regard to this clonotype: The junction differs from germline at one of its ends, possibly a read error. V is TRBV20-1 and J is TRBJ1-6; D is uncertain. The CDR3 consists of 12 residues. CDR1 and CDR2 from the germline V gene are DFQATT and SNEGSKA (reference sequence). The CDR3 sequence: CSASSVNSPRHF. DNA of the CDR3: TGTAGTGCTAGTTCCGTAAATTCACCCCGCCACTTT.

The rearrangement joins TRBV2 to TRBJ2-1, with 10 bases aligning to TRBD1. The germline CDR1 and CDR2 sequences are SNHLY and FYNNEI. CDR3 length equals 15 residues. V lost 4 bases to trimming and J lost 8 bases; unmatched junction nucleotides: 8. CDR3 protein: CASSADGTGADEQFF. CDR3 coding DNA: TGTGCCAGCAGTGCCGACGGGACAGGGGCCGATGAGCAGTTCTTC.

In its sample, this clonotype was seen a few times. The final CDR3 position lacks the conserved phenylalanine or tryptophan, pointing to a likely read error. The DNA is omitted, as the CDR3 cannot be located on it reliably, and the CDR3 follows TCRdb's listing. The J gene is TRBJ2-7, the V gene TRBV11-2; the table names TRBD2, a call not compared with the DNA. The CDR3 numbers 17 amino acids, ends counted. Per germline, CDR1 SGHAT and CDR2 FQNNGV. The CDR3: CASSLGGTSVSSYEQHY.

Details on this clonotype: A read error may account for a junction end that differs from germline. The chain recombines TRBV11-1 with TRBJ2-1; the match to TRBD2 covers 9 bases. CDR3 size: 18 residues. Germline CDR1 SGHAT, CDR2 FQDESV (reference sequence). The CDR3 DNA reads as TGTGTCAGCAGCCCGGGACTAGCCAGTATAACGGTTGGTAATGAGCAGTTCTTC. Protein: CVSSPGLASITVGNEQFF. Supplemented by reference TRBV11-1 and TRBJ2-1, the full variable domain reads EAEVAQSPRYKITEKSQAVAFWCDPISGHATLYWYRQILGQGPELLVQFQDESVVDDSQLPKDRFSAERLKGVDSTLKIQPAELGDSAMYLCVSSPGLASITVGNEQFFGPGTRLTVL.

In regard to this clonotype: One end of the junction fails to match germline, which may point to a read error. This chain links TRBV11-2 with TRBJ2-5, with D unclear. CDR1 is SGHAT and CDR2 is FQNNGV in the germline V gene. There are 13 residues in the CDR3. CDR3 coding DNA: TGTGCCAGCAGCTTTGGGCTGCAGGAGAGCCAGTACTTC. Its translation: CASSFGLQESQYF.

This clonotype was observed once. This rearrangement joins TRBV5-6 to TRBJ2-1; D is possibly TRBD1 or TRBD2 (5 bases each). Germline V gene data show CDR1 as SGHDT and CDR2 as YYEEEE. V lost 3 bases to trimming and J lost 0 bases, with 13 bases between them. The CDR3 is 16 residues long. CDR3 coding DNA: TGTGCCAGCAGCTCGTGGGCAGGGAGCTCCTACAATGAGCAGTTCTTC. It translates to CASSSWAGSSYNEQFF.

Remarks on this clonotype: A read error is possible here, since a much larger clone lies one base away. Written as DNA, the CDR3 is TGTGCCTGGAGTGTAGGGGGGGCGGGAGAAACTGAAGCTTTCTTT. The encoded protein is CAWSVGGAGETEAFF. The chain uses TRBV30 and TRBJ1-1, with D possibly TRBD1 on 6 matching bases. This CDR3 comprises 15 residues. Germline V gives CDR1 GTSNPN, CDR2 SVGIG (reference sequence). V was shortened by 0 bases and J by 5 bases, with 16 bases between the two germline ends.

A remark on this clonotype: An end of the junction differs from the germline gene, which may be a read error. V gene TRBV20-1 combines with J gene TRBJ2-5, with 11 bases matching TRBD2. Germline V gene lookup returns CDR1 DFQATT and CDR2 SNEGSKA (reference sequence). The CDR3 covers 13 residues. The chain's CDR3 is CSALAGGPETQYF. The CDR3 nucleotides read TGTAGTGCTTTAGCGGGGGGGCCGGAGACCCAGTACTTC.

As to this clonotype: Just one base apart from a much larger clone, this may be a read error. The chain has TRBV5-1 and TRBJ2-3, with D possibly being TRBD1 (5 bases). CDR1 SGHRS and CDR2 YFSETQ come from the germline V gene. The CDR3 extends over 14 amino acids. CDR3 coding DNA: TGCGCCAGCAGCTTGGTGCAGGGCACAAATACGCAGTATTTT. Translating gives CASSLVQGTNTQYF.

Of note for this clonotype: Given a much more abundant clone one base away, this may be a read error. The genes are TRBV20-1 and TRBJ2-7; TRBD1 or TRBD2 may be the D gene (5 bases each). Germline CDR1 is DFQATT and CDR2 is SNEGSKA (reference sequence). V lost 0 bases and J 2 bases, leaving 11 bases between the germline ends. The CDR3 covers 14 residues. The DNA of the CDR3 is TGCAGTGCTAGAGAGAGAGGGGATGCCTACGAGCAGTACTTC. As protein: CSARERGDAYEQYF.

To note about this clonotype: This may arise from a read error, as a much more abundant clone is one base away. As the CDR3 is not closed by the conserved phenylalanine or tryptophan, this likely results from a read error. The V call is TRBV6-1, the J call TRBJ2-7, with TRBD1 as a possible D gene (7 bases). Germline-derived CDR1 and CDR2 are MNHNS and SASEGT. This CDR3 has 15 residues. Trimming took 6 bases from V and 2 from J, leaving 17 bases between them. The CDR3 DNA is TGTGCCAGCAGACCTAGCGCAGGGGGAACCTACGAGCAGTACTCC. Translating it yields CASRPSAGGTYEQYS.

By proportion, this clonotype is large. The chain joins TRBV11-2 to TRBJ1-6; 9 bases are a match to TRBD1. The V segment lost 5 bases and the J segment 5 bases; nucleotides outside the gene matches: 4. The CDR3 is made up of 15 amino acids. CDR1 is SGHAT and CDR2 is FQNNGV in the germline V gene. The CDR3 DNA is TGTGCCAGCAGCCCGGACAGGGGCCATAATTCACCCCTCCACTTT. The encoded protein is CASSPDRGHNSPLHF.

The CDR3 reads CASSLRTSGRGPFFF. Here the CDR3 DNA reads TGTGCCAGCAGCTTACGGACTAGCGGGAGGGGACCTTTCTTCTTC. The J gene is TRBJ2-1, the V gene TRBV7-2; 15 nucleotides agree with TRBD2. Germline CDR1 and CDR2: SGHTA and FQGNSA. The J segment lost 16 bases and the V segment lost 2 bases, leaving 9 bases of the junction unmatched. The length of the CDR3 is 15 residues. The full variable domain, completed using reference TRBV7-2 and TRBJ2-1, is GAGVSQSPSNKVTEKGKDVELRCDPISGHTALYWYRQSLGQGLEFLIYFQGNSAPDKSGLPSDRFSAERTGGSVSTLTIQRTQQEDSAVYLCASSLRTSGRGPFFFGPGTRLTVL.

For this clonotype: A much larger clone is a single base away; this may be a read error. The chain couples TRBV12-3 or TRBV12-4 to TRBJ1-1; D remains unclear. V lost 3 bases and J lost 6, with 8 bases in between. This CDR3 contains 12 residues. This CDR3 reads CASSLDRAEAFF. CDR3 in DNA: TGTGCCAGCAGTTTGGATAGGGCTGAAGCTTTCTTT.

In the case of this clonotype: This clone may be a read error of a much larger clone one base away. Here the CDR3 DNA reads TGCAGCGTTGAAGGTCCGGGGCGGCAGGGAACGAATGAGCAGCTCTTC. Its protein product is CSVEGPGRQGTNEQLF. This chain joins TRBV29-1 and TRBJ2-1, with D possibly called TRBD1 or TRBD2 (5 bases each). From germline, CDR1 is SQVTM and CDR2 ANQGSEA. This CDR3 has 16 amino acids.

This clonotype has at least ten counts. The chain carries TRBV6-5 and TRBJ1-2; the D gene is possibly TRBD1 (5 bases). The CDR3 loop spans 12 amino acids. V shed 4 bases and J shed 5 bases, with 8 bases lying between them. Germline lookup yields CDR1 MNHEY and CDR2 SVGAGI. This CDR3 reads CASSFQGYGYTF. CDR3 nucleotide sequence: TGTGCCAGCAGTTTCCAGGGTTATGGCTACACCTTC.

The chain couples TRBV11-2 to TRBJ1-2; tentative D call: TRBD1 (6 bases). Germline CDR1 SGHAT, CDR2 FQNNGV. The CDR3 extends over 15 amino acids. The CDR3 DNA is TGTTGCAGCAGCGGGTCAAAACTACAGGGAGGTGGCTACACCTTC. This translates into CCSSGSKLQGGGYTF.

Turning to this clonotype: One junction end disagrees with the germline gene, perhaps due to a read error. The chain is built from TRBV29-1 and TRBJ2-3; D unclear. Germline CDR1 is SQVTM and CDR2 is ANQGSEA. This CDR3 has 14 amino acids. The CDR3 sequence is CSVEVGPATDTQYF. In DNA form, the CDR3 reads TGCAGTGTTGAAGTGGGCCCCGCCACAGATACGCAGTATTTT.

On this clonotype: One end of the junction is discordant with germline, which a read error may explain. The chain carries TRBV4-2 and TRBJ2-3; no definite D call. The CDR3 loop spans 16 amino acids. Germline V CDR1 and CDR2: LGHNA, YNFKEQ. This CDR3 is CDSSLVSGLATDTLYF. The CDR3 DNA is TGTGACAGCAGCCTAGTCTCCGGCCTCGCTACAGATACGCTGTATTTT.

V is TRBV12-3 or TRBV12-4 and J is TRBJ1-5, with a possible D match to TRBD1 (5 bases). V lost 4 bases to trimming and J lost 13 bases, with 14 bases between them. This CDR3 spans 12 amino acids. The CDR3 loop is CASSWRGVSQHF. The CDR3 DNA reads TGTGCCAGCAGTTGGCGGGGCGTGTCTCAGCATTTT.